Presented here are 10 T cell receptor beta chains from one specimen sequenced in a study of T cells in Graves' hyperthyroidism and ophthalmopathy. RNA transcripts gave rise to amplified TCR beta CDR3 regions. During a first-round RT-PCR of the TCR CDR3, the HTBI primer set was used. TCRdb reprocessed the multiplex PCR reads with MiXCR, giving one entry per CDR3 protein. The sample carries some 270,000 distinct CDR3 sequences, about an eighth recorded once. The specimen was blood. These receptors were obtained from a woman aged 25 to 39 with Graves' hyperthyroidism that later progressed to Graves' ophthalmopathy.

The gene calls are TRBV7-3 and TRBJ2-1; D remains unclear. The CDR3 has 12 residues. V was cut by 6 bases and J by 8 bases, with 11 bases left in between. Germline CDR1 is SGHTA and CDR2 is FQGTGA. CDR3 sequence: CASSPLDDEQFF. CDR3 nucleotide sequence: TGTGCCAGCAGTCCCCTAGACGATGAGCAGTTCTTC.

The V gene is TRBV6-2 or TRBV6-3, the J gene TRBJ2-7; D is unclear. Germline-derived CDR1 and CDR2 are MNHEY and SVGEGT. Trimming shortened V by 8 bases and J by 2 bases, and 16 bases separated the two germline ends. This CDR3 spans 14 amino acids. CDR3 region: CASLDLGETYEQYF. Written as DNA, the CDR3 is TGTGCCAGCTTAGACCTAGGAGAGACCTACGAGCAGTACTTC.

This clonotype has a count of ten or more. The CDR3 spells CASSLGAATEQFF. CDR3 nucleotide sequence: TGTGCCAGCAGTTTGGGGGCTGCCACCGAGCAGTTCTTC. The genes are TRBV27 and TRBJ2-1, with TRBD1 as a possible D gene (6 bases). The CDR3 length is 13 residues. Germline lookup yields CDR1 MNHEY and CDR2 SMNVEV (reference sequence). V gave up 3 bases and J gave up 10 bases, with 13 bases separating them.

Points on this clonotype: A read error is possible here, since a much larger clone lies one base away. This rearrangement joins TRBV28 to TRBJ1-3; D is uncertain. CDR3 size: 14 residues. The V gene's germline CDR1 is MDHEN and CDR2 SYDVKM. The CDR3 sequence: CTSSSASSGNTIYF. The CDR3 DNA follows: TGTACCAGCAGTTCAGCGAGCTCTGGAAACACCATATATTTT.

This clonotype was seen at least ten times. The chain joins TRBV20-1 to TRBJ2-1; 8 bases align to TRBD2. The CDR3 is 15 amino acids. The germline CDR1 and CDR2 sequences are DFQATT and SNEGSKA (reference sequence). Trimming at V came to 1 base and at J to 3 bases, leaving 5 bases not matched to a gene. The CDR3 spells CSARAGLAGYNEQFF. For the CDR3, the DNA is TGCAGTGCTAGAGCCGGGCTAGCGGGCTACAATGAGCAGTTCTTC.

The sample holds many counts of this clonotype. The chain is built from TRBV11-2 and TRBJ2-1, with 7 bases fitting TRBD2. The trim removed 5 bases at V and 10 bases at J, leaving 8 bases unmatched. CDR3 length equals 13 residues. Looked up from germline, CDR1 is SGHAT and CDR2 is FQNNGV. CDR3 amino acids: CASSRDGEGEQFF. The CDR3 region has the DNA TGTGCCAGCAGCCGCGATGGGGAGGGGGAGCAGTTCTTC.

Written as DNA, the CDR3 is TGTGCCACCTCTCCAGACTATCCTAGCACAGATACGCAGTATTTT. It encodes CATSPDYPSTDTQYF. The chain carries TRBV24-1 and TRBJ2-3; tentatively, D is TRBD2 (5 bases). CDR1 and CDR2 (germline): KGHDR, SFDVKD. The CDR3 is 15 residues long. V lost 9 bases, J lost 0 bases, and 15 bases lay in between.

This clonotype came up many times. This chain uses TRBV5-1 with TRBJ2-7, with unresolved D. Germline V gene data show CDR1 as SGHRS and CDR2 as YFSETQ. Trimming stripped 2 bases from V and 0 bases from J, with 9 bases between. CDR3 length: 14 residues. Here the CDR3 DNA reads TGCGCCAGCAGCTTCGAGTTCAGCTCCTACGAGCAGTACTTC. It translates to CASSFEFSSYEQYF. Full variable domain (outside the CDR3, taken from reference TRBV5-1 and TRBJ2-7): KAGVTQTPRYLIKTRGQQVTLSCSPISGHRSVSWYQQTPGQGLQFLFEYFSETQRNKGNFPGRFSGRQFSNSRSEMNVSTLELGDSALYLCASSFEFSSYEQYFGPGTRLTVT.

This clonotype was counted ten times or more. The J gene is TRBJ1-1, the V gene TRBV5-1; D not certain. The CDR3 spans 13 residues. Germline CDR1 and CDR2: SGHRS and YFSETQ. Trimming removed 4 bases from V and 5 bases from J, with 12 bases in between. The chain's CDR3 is CASSLPEGTEAFF. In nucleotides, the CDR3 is TGCGCCAGCAGCCTCCCGGAGGGAACTGAAGCTTTCTTT.

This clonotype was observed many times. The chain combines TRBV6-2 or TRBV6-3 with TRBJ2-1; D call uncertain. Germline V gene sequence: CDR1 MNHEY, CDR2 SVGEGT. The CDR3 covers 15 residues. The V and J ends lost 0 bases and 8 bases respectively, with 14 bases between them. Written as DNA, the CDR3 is TGTGCCAGCAGTTACTCCCAGTCGCGTCTGTATGAGCAGTTCTTC. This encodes CASSYSQSRLYEQFF.